This passage covers 21 T cell receptor beta chains from one sample sequenced in a study of control samples from healthy donors and cancer patients. Assay: immunoSEQ multiplex PCR; the TCRdb copy retains only in-frame clones and omits some. The sample carries tens of thousands of clones, just over 90% recorded once. Material: PBMCs. These receptors originate from a man aged 30-40 years with colorectal cancer.

CDR3 in amino acids: CASSYTKGGMYNEQFF. CDR3 sequence (DNA): TGTGCCAGCAGTTACACCAAAGGGGGGATGTACAATGAGCAGTTCTTC. This chain connects TRBV6-5 to TRBJ2-1; either TRBD1 or TRBD2 may fit D (6 bases each). This CDR3 has 16 residues. Trimming took off 2 bases at V and 4 bases at J, with 15 bases between the two ends. Germline V gives CDR1 MNHEY, CDR2 SVGAGI.

A few counts support this clone. V is TRBV6-2 or TRBV6-3 and J is TRBJ2-1; 9 bases fit TRBD1. CDR1 is MNHEY, CDR2 SVGEGT, per germline. The CDR3 has 15 residues. Unmatched junction bases numbered 5, after V lost 2 bases and J lost 6 bases. CDR3 sequence: CASSYRDRGSNEQFF. The DNA of the CDR3 is TGTGCCAGCAGTTACCGAGACAGGGGGAGCAATGAGCAGTTCTTC.

CDR3 nucleotide sequence: TGTGCTGCAGGGGATCTGAACACTGAAGCTTTCTTT. Translation: CAAGDLNTEAFF. This sequence joins TRBV12-5 and TRBJ1-1, with a weak D call TRBD1 (6 bases). The germline V gene encodes CDR1 LGHNT and CDR2 FRNRAP. V was trimmed by 11 bases and J by 0 bases, leaving 10 bases between them. CDR3 length equals 12 residues.

This clone occurred a few times. This rearrangement joins TRBV5-4 to TRBJ2-3; the match to TRBD2 covers 9 bases. This CDR3 is built from 16 residues. V gave up 1 base and J gave up 4 bases; unmatched junction bases: 7. Per germline, CDR1 SGHNT and CDR2 YYREEE (reference sequence). DNA of the CDR3: TGTGCCAGCAGCTTGCAGCGGGGGGCGGGGGCAGATACGCAGTATTTT. Translating gives CASSLQRGAGADTQYF.

V and J are TRBV13 and TRBJ2-7, with 8 nucleotides matching TRBD2. With V trimmed by 0 bases and J by 5 bases, 6 bases remained unmatched. This CDR3 contains 15 residues. Germline values: CDR1 PRHDT, CDR2 FYEKMQ (reference sequence). This CDR3 reads CASSLGGGAIDEQYF. In nucleotides, the CDR3 is TGTGCCAGCAGCTTAGGCGGGGGGGCGATTGACGAGCAGTACTTC.

The rearrangement joins TRBV5-6 to TRBJ1-2, with a weak D call TRBD1 (5 bases). Germline CDR1 reads SGHDT; CDR2 reads YYEEEE. The V gene lost 4 bases and the J gene lost 2 bases, with 9 bases spanning the gap. The length of the CDR3 is 13 residues. The CDR3 reads CASSLTANYGYTF. Here the CDR3 DNA reads TGTGCCAGCAGCCTGACAGCCAACTATGGCTACACCTTC.

The J gene is TRBJ1-5, the V gene TRBV9; D uncertain. This CDR3 is 15 amino acids long. The germline V and J ends were trimmed by 4 bases and 3 bases, with 14 bases remaining between them. Germline assignment: CDR1 SGDLS and CDR2 YYNGEE. As DNA, the CDR3 is TGTGCCAGCAGCTTCGGGGAATGGCCCAATCAGCCCCAGCATTTT. Translating it yields CASSFGEWPNQPQHF.

V is TRBV11-2 and J is TRBJ2-7, with a weak D call TRBD1 (6 bases). Germline V gene data show CDR1 as SGHAT and CDR2 as FQNNGV. With 0 bases removed from V and 2 bases from J, the gap between germline ends came to 11 bases. The CDR3 covers 15 residues. The CDR3 region is CASSLDPGEPYEQYF. In DNA form, the CDR3 reads TGTGCCAGCAGCTTAGACCCAGGGGAACCCTACGAGCAGTACTTC. The complete variable domain, with remaining parts taken from reference TRBV11-2 and TRBJ2-7, reads EAGVAQSPRYKIIEKRQSVAFWCNPISGHATLYWYQQILGQGPKLLIQFQNNGVVDDSQLPKDRFSAERLKGVDSTLKIQPAKLEDSAVYLCASSLDPGEPYEQYFGPGTRLTVT.

The chain carries TRBV6-5 and TRBJ1-1; 7 nucleotides match TRBD1. The CDR3 contains 15 residues. Trimming cost V 6 bases and J 4 bases; bases outside gene matches: 11. The germline CDR1 and CDR2 sequences are MNHEY and SVGAGI. The CDR3 spells CASRRDRVGITEAFF. In DNA form, the CDR3 reads TGTGCCAGCAGGAGAGACAGGGTCGGTATCACTGAAGCTTTCTTT.

This rearrangement joins TRBV5-3 to TRBJ1-1; the D is unclear. TRBV5-3 is given ORF status, its function remaining uncertain. CDR3 length: 18 residues. V lost 2 bases, J lost 0 bases, and 20 bases lay in between. The CDR3 sequence: CARSLGSGPGDMNTEAFF. The CDR3, as DNA: TGTGCCAGAAGCTTAGGATCAGGACCCGGGGATATGAACACTGAAGCTTTCTTT.

A single count supports this clone. The CDR3 DNA reads TGCAGCGTTGGACTAGCGGGGATTCTATCTAGCACAGATACGCAGTATTTT. It yields the protein CSVGLAGILSSTDTQYF. This chain joins TRBV29-1 and TRBJ2-3; 11 nucleotides align to TRBD2. The V gene end was trimmed by 4 bases and the J gene end by 0 bases; junction bases not matched to a gene: 9. Germline CDR1 reads SQVTM; CDR2 reads ANQGSEA. The CDR3 is made up of 17 amino acids.

The chain has TRBV9 and TRBJ2-7; D is perhaps TRBD2 (6 bases). CDR3 length: 14 amino acids. CDR1 is SGDLS, CDR2 YYNGEE, per germline. Trimming took off 4 bases at V and 0 bases at J, with 11 bases between the two ends. CDR3 coding DNA: TGTGCCAGCAGCCCCGGGGGTGACTCCTACGAGCAGTACGTC. Protein: CASSPGGDSYEQYV.

This chain joins TRBV19 and TRBJ2-4; TRBD1 matches 11 bases. Germline V lookup: CDR1 LNHDA, CDR2 SQIVND (reference sequence). The CDR3 consists of 15 residues. With 8 bases clipped from V and 5 bases from J, the junction kept 8 bases outside the gene matches. As DNA, the CDR3 is TGTGCCAGTCGAGAGGACAGGGGGCATCAAAACATTCAGTACTTC. Protein product: CASREDRGHQNIQYF. The full variable domain, with the rest looked up from reference TRBV19 and TRBJ2-4, is DGGITQSPKYLFRKEGQNVTLSCEQNLNHDAMYWYRQDPGQGLRLIYYSQIVNDFQKGDIAEGYSVSREKKESFPLTVTSAQKNPTAFYLCASREDRGHQNIQYFGAGTRLSVL.

J is TRBJ1-1 and V is TRBV12-3 or TRBV12-4; perhaps TRBD1 as D (6 bases). The CDR3 length is 12 residues. V was trimmed by 6 bases and J by 6 bases, leaving 11 bases between them. This CDR3 reads CASSSGAAEAFF. CDR3 DNA: TGTGCCAGCAGCTCAGGGGCGGCTGAAGCTTTCTTT.

Comment on this clone: Other nucleotide sequences from this sample produce the same CDR3. The rearrangement uses TRBV29-1 and TRBJ1-5, with D possibly matching TRBD1 (5 bases). This CDR3 contains 13 residues. The V end was cut by 4 bases, the J end by 6 bases, with 13 bases between. CDR1 SQVTM and CDR2 ANQGSEA come from the germline V gene. Here the CDR3 reads CSVGVGAGQPQHF. The CDR3 DNA reads TGCAGCGTTGGGGTAGGGGCGGGTCAGCCCCAGCATTTT.

The J gene is TRBJ2-1, the V gene TRBV6-5; no clear D gene. Trimming stripped 6 bases from V and 0 bases from J, with 9 bases between. The length of the CDR3 is 14 residues. Germline CDR1 MNHEY, CDR2 SVGAGI. The CDR3 loop reads CASRGRSSYNEQFF. DNA of the CDR3: TGTGCCAGCAGGGGCAGGAGCTCCTACAATGAGCAGTTCTTC.

Here the CDR3 DNA reads TGTGCCAGCAAAAACTACCAGGGTTGGGGCACCGGGGAGCTGTTTTTT. Protein sequence: CASKNYQGWGTGELFF. The chain is built from TRBV5-6 and TRBJ2-2; TRBD1 is a possible D gene (5 bases). The CDR3 has 16 residues. Germline V CDR1 and CDR2: SGHDT, YYEEEE. The germline V and J ends were trimmed by 6 bases and 4 bases, with 19 bases remaining between them.

The DNA for the CDR3 is TGCGCCAGCAGCCTGCAGCACTCTGGGGCCAACGTCCTGACTTTC. It is translated as CASSLQHSGANVLTF. This rearrangement joins TRBV4-3 to TRBJ2-6; D gene unclear. V gave up 4 bases and J gave up 0 bases, with 7 bases separating them. The CDR3 is 15 residues long. CDR1 LGHNA and CDR2 YSLEER come from the germline V gene.

The chain is built from TRBV9 and TRBJ1-1; the match to TRBD1 covers 7 bases. This CDR3 comprises 17 residues. Germline V CDR1 and CDR2: SGDLS, YYNGEE. The ends lost 4 bases at V and 0 bases at J; junction bases unmatched: 12. The CDR3 bases are TGTGCCAGCAGCCCGAACAGGGGTGGAGACATGAACACTGAAGCTTTCTTT. This translates into CASSPNRGGDMNTEAFF.

The chain links TRBV5-6 to TRBJ1-1, with no clear D. This CDR3 is built from 16 residues. The germline V gene encodes CDR1 SGHDT and CDR2 YYEEEE. Deletions cut 0 bases from V and 2 bases from J, with 14 bases between. The CDR3 DNA follows: TGTGCCAGCAGCTTGGCCGCATCCTGGGCTAACACTGAAGCTTTCTTT. This codes for CASSLAASWANTEAFF.

This chain uses TRBV9 with TRBJ2-3; D perhaps matches TRBD1 (5 bases). Germline V gives CDR1 SGDLS, CDR2 YYNGEE. The CDR3 sequence is 16 residues long. The V and J ends lost 0 bases and 3 bases respectively, with 14 bases between them. This CDR3 reads CASSVVGAILTDTQYF. CDR3 nucleotide sequence: TGTGCCAGCAGCGTAGTAGGGGCAATCTTGACAGATACGCAGTATTTT.